This TCR beta chain was obtained from a study of blood T cell repertoires in COVID-19. Study background: PBMCs, B-cell-depleted T cells, or T cells were the source of the cDNA or gDNA that made up the material.

This table comes from immunoSEQ multiplex PCR, and its TCRdb copy is limited to in-frame clones, with some not included. Among about 75,000 clones listed, 90% were seen once. Per the germline V gene, CDR1 is MNHEY and CDR2 is SVGAGI. This CDR3 has 15 amino acids. The junction had 9 bases not matched to a gene; V was cut back by 6 bases and J by 6 bases. The sequence came from a human donor in a cohort sampled during active COVID-19. The sample consisted of peripheral blood. The chain couples TRBV6-5 to TRBJ2-1; 9 nucleotides match TRBD2. The CDR3 reads CASRPSSGGRNEQFF. In DNA, the CDR3 is TGTGCCAGCAGGCCCTCGAGCGGGGGGCGCAATGAGCAGTTCTTC.